This T cell receptor beta chain was sequenced in a study of CD4 T cells in relation to SARS-CoV-2 and coronaviruses. Turning to this clone: Its antigen is undetermined.

Before the COVID-19 pandemic, during about 2011-2019, CD4+ T cells were taken from unexposed donors. CD4+ T cells were isolated from the cells after less than 13 days of culture. Unexposed-donor CD4+ T cells were probed with SARS-CoV-2 S/N and four cold-coronavirus spikes, cells permitting. Profiling relied on immunoSEQ multiplex PCR, and the TCRdb table lists in-frame clones only, not all of them. The table lists approximately 18,000 clones, roughly 82% of them singletons, with roughly 33% in the top ten. The V segment lost 4 bases and the J segment 3 bases; nucleotides outside the gene matches: 8. From germline, CDR1 is SEHNR and CDR2 FQNEAQ (reference sequence). The CDR3 contains 16 residues.

The sample consisted of CD4+ T cells from PBMCs, cultured in vitro. The chain combines TRBV7-9 with TRBJ2-7; 11 nucleotides agree with TRBD2. The TCR originated in a human donor in good health. CDR3 DNA: TGTGCCAGCAGCTCAGGCGTAACTAGCGGGAGCTACGAGCAGTACTTC. It yields the protein CASSSGVTSGSYEQYF.